The T cell receptor beta chain described here comes from a study of blood T cell repertoires in COVID-19. Overall study context: Whether acute or convalescent, the COVID-19 samples came from the United States, Italy and Spain. From T cells, B-cell-depleted T cells, or PBMCs came the material, which was cDNA or gDNA.

Per the study methods: Researchers report that nucleated cell counts were estimated from reference gene primer amplification. Using immunoSEQ multiplex PCR, the repertoire was profiled, and TCRdb retains in-frame clones only, with some absent. Clone size and V and J calls were adopted from that table, with D and trimming inferred from the DNA. The sample lists hundreds of thousands of clones, around 83% occurring once. V dropped 6 bases and J dropped 2; count of bases not matched to a gene: 5. Germline values: CDR1 MNHNY, CDR2 SVGAGI (reference sequence). This CDR3 spans 14 amino acids. The chain links TRBV6-6 to TRBJ2-7, with 9 bases fitting TRBD1. Material: peripheral blood. The receptor's source is an elderly man with acute or convalescent COVID-19. Written as DNA, the CDR3 is TGTGCCAGCAGCAACGGACAGGGGACCTACGAGCAGTACTTC. Its protein product is CASSNGQGTYEQYF.